What follows are 7 T cell receptor beta chains derived from one specimen sequenced in a study of resident and recirculating memory T cells in vitiligo. Here immunoSEQ multiplex PCR was the method, and the copy in TCRdb shows in-frame clones only, minus some. The table shows 60,000 to 80,000 clones, with just over 90% occurring only once. Sequenced input: blood. These TCRs come from a male donor with vitiligo.

The chain is built from TRBV7-9 and TRBJ1-1; no reliable D call. V was cut by 1 base and J by 5 bases, with 8 bases left in between. Germline CDR1 and CDR2: SEHNR and FQNEAQ (reference sequence). This CDR3 contains 13 residues. The CDR3 sequence: CASSLVMSTEAFF. In DNA, the CDR3 is TGTGCCAGCAGCTTAGTAATGAGTACTGAAGCTTTCTTT.

V usage is TRBV6-5 and J usage is TRBJ1-5; D ambiguous. From germline, CDR1 is MNHEY and CDR2 SVGAGI. The CDR3 has 15 residues. V shed 2 bases and J shed 4 bases, with 12 bases lying between them. The CDR3 loop reads CASSYRWQANQPQHF. The DNA of the CDR3 is TGTGCCAGCAGTTACCGGTGGCAGGCAAATCAGCCCCAGCATTTT.

The rearrangement uses TRBV5-1 and TRBJ1-1, with TRBD1 identical over 7 bases. Per germline, CDR1 SGHRS and CDR2 YFSETQ. The CDR3 is 15 amino acids. Unmatched junction bases numbered 7, after V lost 5 bases and J lost 0 bases. The CDR3 DNA is TGCGCCAGCAGAACAGGGGCTGGGGTGAACACTGAAGCTTTCTTT. This encodes CASRTGAGVNTEAFF.

This chain uses TRBV11-1 with TRBJ2-7; 8 bases agree with TRBD1. This CDR3 region has 14 residues. The germline V gene encodes CDR1 SGHAT and CDR2 FQDESV (reference sequence). V lost 8 bases to trimming and J lost 7 bases; unmatched junction nucleotides: 13. In nucleotides, the CDR3 is TGTGCCAGCCGCTCCGGACAGGGCCCTAGGGAGCAGTACTTC. Protein sequence: CASRSGQGPREQYF.

This chain connects TRBV7-9 to TRBJ2-7, with D maybe TRBD2 (5 bases). Germline-derived CDR1 and CDR2 are SEHNR and FQNEAQ (reference sequence). V dropped 5 bases and J dropped 7 bases, with 18 bases sitting between them. CDR3 size: 14 residues. CDR3: CASSPGLLRGEQYF. The DNA for the CDR3 is TGTGCCAGCAGCCCCGGCCTCCTCCGCGGGGAGCAGTACTTC. The variable domain in full, with the rest retrieved from reference TRBV7-9 and TRBJ2-7, is DTGVSQNPRHKITKRGQNVTFRCDPISEHNRLYWYRQTLGQGPEFLTYFQNEAQLEKSRLLSDRFSAERPKGSFSTLEIQRTEQGDSAMYLCASSPGLLRGEQYFGPGTRLTVT.

The chain uses TRBV28 and TRBJ1-2, with D possibly TRBD1 on 6 matching bases. CDR1 and CDR2 from the germline V gene are MDHEN and SYDVKM. V lost 2 bases and J lost 6, with 16 bases in between. This CDR3 comprises 15 residues. The CDR3 nucleotides are TGTGCCAGCAGTTTAACGATAGCAGGGGCAAATGGCTACACCTTC. It yields the protein CASSLTIAGANGYTF.

The table lists this clone with a count of one. The V gene is TRBV6-5, the J gene TRBJ1-1; 9 positions agree with TRBD1. Trimming took 6 bases from V and 7 from J; bases not matched to a gene: 6. CDR1 and CDR2 (germline): MNHEY, SVGAGI. CDR3 length equals 13 residues. The CDR3 coding sequence is TGTGCCAGCAGGTTACGACAGGGGGATGAAGCTTTCTTT. Its translation: CASRLRQGDEAFF.